This TCR beta chain was observed in a study of Ad26.COV2.S vaccination and SARS-CoV-2 variants. General study points: Reports say spike-specific CD8+ and CD4+ T cell responses covered substantial breadth after vaccination.

Profiling relied on immunoSEQ multiplex PCR, and the TCRdb table lists in-frame clones only, not all of them. The profile shows 350,000 to 450,000 clones, roughly 84% of them singletons. Note on this clone: Its antigen is currently unknown.

Documented treatment: approximately 18 received Ad26.COV2.S at low or high dose, single or two shots; roughly five received placebo; per-sample allocation not given. After the first vaccine or placebo injection, samples were drawn on day 63. Boston provided a donor who was an adult aged 18-55 years. V trimming: 8 bases; J trimming: 4 bases; junction bases outside the gene matches: 4. CDR3 length: 12 amino acids. Germline-derived CDR1 and CDR2 are SGHTA and FQGTGA. This chain links TRBV7-3 with TRBJ1-1, with TRBD1 matching over 7 bases. The sequence came from a person aged 18-65 years who received the Ad26.COV2.S COVID-19 vaccine or a placebo. This sample comprised peripheral blood, obtained in a trial of Ad26.COV2.S vaccine versus placebo. The CDR3 DNA follows: TGTGCCAGCGGAAACAGGGGCACTGAAGCTTTCTTT. Protein: CASGNRGTEAFF. Full variable domain (missing parts from reference TRBV7-3 and TRBJ1-1): GAGVSQTPSNKVTEKGKYVELRCDPISGHTALYWYRQSLGQGPEFLIYFQGTGAADDSGLPNDRFFAVRPEGSVSTLKIQRTERGDSAVYLCASGNRGTEAFFGQGTRLTVV.